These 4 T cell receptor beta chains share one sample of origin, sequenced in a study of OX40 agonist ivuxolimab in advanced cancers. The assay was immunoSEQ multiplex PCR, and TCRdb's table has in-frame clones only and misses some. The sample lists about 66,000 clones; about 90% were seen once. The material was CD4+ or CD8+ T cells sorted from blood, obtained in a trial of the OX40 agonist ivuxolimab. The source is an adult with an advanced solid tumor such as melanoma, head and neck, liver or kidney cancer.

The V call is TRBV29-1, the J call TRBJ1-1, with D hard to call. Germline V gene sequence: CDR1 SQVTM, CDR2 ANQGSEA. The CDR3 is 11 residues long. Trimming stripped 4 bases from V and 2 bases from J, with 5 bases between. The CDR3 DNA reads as TGCAGCGTTGCGTACAACACTGAAGCTTTCTTT. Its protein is CSVAYNTEAFF.

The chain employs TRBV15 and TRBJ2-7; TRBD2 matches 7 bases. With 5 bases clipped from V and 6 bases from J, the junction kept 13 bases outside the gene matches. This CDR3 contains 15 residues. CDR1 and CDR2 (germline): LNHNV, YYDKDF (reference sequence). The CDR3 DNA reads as TGTGCCACCAGCGGAACCGGGACTACATCTGGCGAGCAGTACTTC. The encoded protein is CATSGTGTTSGEQYF.

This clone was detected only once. The CDR3 sequence: CASSLGQGTRSTEAFF. CDR3 nucleotide sequence: TGCGCCAGCAGCTTGGGGCAGGGGACCCGTTCCACTGAAGCTTTCTTT. This chain uses TRBV5-1 with TRBJ1-1; D perhaps matches TRBD1 (6 bases). The CDR3 contains 16 residues. Trimming took 0 bases from V and 4 from J, leaving 16 bases between them. Germline V gene data show CDR1 as SGHRS and CDR2 as YFSETQ.

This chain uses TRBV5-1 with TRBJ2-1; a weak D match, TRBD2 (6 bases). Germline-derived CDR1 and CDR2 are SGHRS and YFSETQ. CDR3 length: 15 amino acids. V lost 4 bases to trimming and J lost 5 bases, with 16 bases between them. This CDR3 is CASSHRDSGDNEQFF. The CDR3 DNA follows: TGCGCCAGCAGCCATCGGGACTCCGGGGACAATGAGCAGTTCTTC.